Shown below are 32 T cell receptor beta chains from a single sample sequenced in a study of blood T cell repertoires in COVID-19. Repertoires were generated with immunoSEQ multiplex PCR, while TCRdb's copy carries only in-frame clones and drops some. The table has about 74,000 clones, around 88% seen once; the top ten hold roughly 2.1%. The sequencing sample was made of peripheral blood. These receptors were taken from a woman of 80 years or more with active or convalescent COVID-19.

The chain uses TRBV5-1 and TRBJ2-5; D is perhaps TRBD1 (6 bases). The germline V gene encodes CDR1 SGHRS and CDR2 YFSETQ. Trimming left V 3 bases short and J 5 bases short, with 32 bases between. The CDR3 extends over 20 amino acids. The chain's CDR3 is CASSSRKEWTLGGVGETQYF. The CDR3 DNA reads as TGCGCCAGCAGCTCGCGAAAGGAATGGACGTTAGGGGGAGTAGGGGAGACCCAGTACTTC.

The chain recombines TRBV9 with TRBJ2-7; D is perhaps TRBD2 (6 bases). The CDR3 has 15 amino acids. Trimming removed 5 bases from V and 3 bases from J, with 18 bases in between. CDR1 and CDR2 (germline): SGDLS, YYNGEE. The CDR3 DNA sequence: TGTGCCAGCAGTGAAGCGGGTGGAGAGGACTACGAGCAGTACTTC. Its translation: CASSEAGGEDYEQYF. Full variable domain (rest looked up from reference TRBV9 and TRBJ2-7): DSGVTQTPKHLITATGQRVTLRCSPRSGDLSVYWYQQSLDQGLQFLIQYYNGEERAKGNILERFSAQQFPDLHSELNLSSLELGDSALYFCASSEAGGEDYEQYFGPGTRLTVT.

CDR3 coding DNA: TGTGCCAGTAGTCTTGGGTATCCGGGACAGGGCTTCTACGAGCAGTACTTC. This sequence encodes CASSLGYPGQGFYEQYF. V and J are TRBV19 and TRBJ2-7; 9 bases match TRBD1. CDR1 is LNHDA and CDR2 is SQIVND in the germline V gene (reference sequence). V lost 5 bases, J lost 3 bases, and 14 bases stayed unmatched. This CDR3 is built from 17 residues.

The rearrangement uses TRBV9 and TRBJ2-7; 10 bases fit TRBD1. CDR1 SGDLS and CDR2 YYNGEE come from the germline V gene. The CDR3 sequence is 14 residues long. The trim removed 4 bases at V and 2 bases at J, leaving 3 bases unmatched. CDR3 nucleotides: TGTGCCAGCAGCTCGGGACAGGGGACCTACGAGCAGTACTTC. The encoded protein is CASSSGQGTYEQYF.

The V gene is TRBV5-6, the J gene TRBJ2-7; 15 bases match TRBD2. V was pared by 5 bases and J by 1 base, with 4 bases of the junction left unmatched. Germline assignment: CDR1 SGHDT and CDR2 YYEEEE. The CDR3 contains 16 residues. The CDR3 protein is CASSSGTSGRSYEQYF. The CDR3 nucleotides are TGTGCCAGCAGTTCCGGGACTAGCGGGAGGTCCTACGAGCAGTACTTC.

The chain is built from TRBV4-1 and TRBJ2-3; D not certain. Trimming left V 0 bases short and J 1 base short, with 14 bases between. The CDR3 totals 17 residues. Germline CDR1 MGHRA, CDR2 YSYEKL. The CDR3 loop is CASSQEAPAAGTDTQYF. In nucleotides, the CDR3 is TGCGCCAGCAGCCAAGAAGCGCCGGCCGCTGGCACAGATACGCAGTATTTT.

Here the CDR3 DNA reads TGTGCCAGCAGCAATCCCGGGACAGAGAAGCCCCAGCATTTT. Translated: CASSNPGTEKPQHF. The chain is built from TRBV7-2 and TRBJ1-5; TRBD1 agrees at 7 bases. The V gene end was trimmed by 5 bases and the J gene end by 8 bases; junction bases not matched to a gene: 9. The V gene's germline CDR1 is SGHTA and CDR2 FQGNSA. The CDR3 extends over 14 amino acids.

The V and J genes are TRBV12-5 and TRBJ1-5, with 8 positions matching TRBD1. After removal of 1 base from V and 7 bases from J, the junction contained 9 bases not matched to a gene. CDR3 size: 16 residues. Germline-derived CDR1 and CDR2 are LGHNT and FRNRAP. CDR3 coding DNA: TGTGCTAGTGGTTTGGAATTAACAGGGGGAGGCCAGCCCCAGCATTTT. Residues: CASGLELTGGGQPQHF.

As to this clone: The sample holds other DNA sequences that translate to the same CDR3. The chain uses TRBV6-1 and TRBJ1-5; D unclear. V was cut by 1 base and J by 0 bases, with 7 bases left in between. The CDR3 sequence is 15 residues long. In germline, CDR1 is MNHNS, CDR2 SASEGT. CDR3 sequence (DNA): TGTGCCAGCAGTGAAGGAAGCTATAGCAATCAGCCCCAGCATTTT. Residues: CASSEGSYSNQPQHF.

The rearrangement uses TRBV7-3 and TRBJ2-2, with D perhaps matching TRBD2 (5 bases). This CDR3 has 13 amino acids. Germline CDR1 reads SGHTA; CDR2 reads FQGTGA. V lost 5 bases and J 8 bases, leaving 12 bases between the germline ends. CDR3 nucleotides: TGTGCCAGCAGCCCCCGACGGGGTGGGGAGCTGTTTTTT. Its protein is CASSPRRGGELFF.

The genes are TRBV19 and TRBJ1-5; D is ambiguous. The CDR3 sequence is 17 residues long. Germline CDR1 and CDR2: LNHDA and SQIVND (reference sequence). V gave up 5 bases and J gave up 2 bases, with 19 bases separating them. CDR3 nucleotides: TGTGCCAGTAGTCTCAGCCGGGAGCCCGGGGGCAATCAGCCCCAGCATTTT. Amino acids: CASSLSREPGGNQPQHF.

The genes are TRBV11-2 and TRBJ2-5; 10 nucleotides agree with TRBD2. Germline V gene sequence: CDR1 SGHAT, CDR2 FQNNGV. There are 16 residues in the CDR3. Trimming took 7 bases from V and 4 from J; bases not matched to a gene: 12. The CDR3 DNA follows: TGTGCCAGCACCCAAGGGGCTAGCGGGAGCATAGAGACCCAGTACTTC. Translating it yields CASTQGASGSIETQYF.

The rearrangement links TRBV12-3 or TRBV12-4 to TRBJ2-7; D not resolved. This CDR3 comprises 13 residues. With 6 bases removed from V and 3 bases from J, the gap between germline ends came to 12 bases. CDR3 nucleotides: TGTGCCAGCAGCTTCGACGGAGACTACGAGCAGTACTTC. Protein sequence: CASSFDGDYEQYF.

V is TRBV20-1 and J is TRBJ1-3; D remains unclear. From germline, CDR1 is DFQATT and CDR2 SNEGSKA (reference sequence). V was cut by 3 bases and J by 1 base, with 10 bases left in between. CDR3 length: 14 residues. CDR3 residues: CSASPPYSGNTIYF. For the CDR3, the DNA is TGCAGTGCTAGTCCCCCTTATTCTGGAAACACCATATATTTT.

The genes are TRBV7-2 and TRBJ1-2; 8 bases fit TRBD1. Germline V CDR1 and CDR2: SGHTA, FQGNSA. V lost 6 bases and J lost 4; bases outside the gene matches: 4. The length of the CDR3 is 13 residues. Here the CDR3 DNA reads TGTGCCAGCAGTTTTACAGGGGGCTATGGCTACACCTTC. Translated, it gives CASSFTGGYGYTF. Drawing the rest from reference TRBV7-2 and TRBJ1-2, the complete variable domain is GAGVSQSPSNKVTEKGKDVELRCDPISGHTALYWYRQSLGQGLEFLIYFQGNSAPDKSGLPSDRFSAERTGGSVSTLTIQRTQQEDSAVYLCASSFTGGYGYTFGSGTRLTVV.

Details on this clone: Other nucleotide sequences from this sample produce the same CDR3. J is TRBJ1-6 and V is TRBV27; D not resolved. The length of the CDR3 is 15 residues. Trimming removed 2 bases at V and 1 base at J, with 6 bases between. From germline, CDR1 is MNHEY and CDR2 SMNVEV (reference sequence). CDR3 in amino acids: CASSLRSSYNSPLHF. In DNA form, the CDR3 reads TGTGCCAGCAGTTTACGGAGTTCCTATAATTCACCCCTCCACTTT.

The V call is TRBV9, the J call TRBJ2-7; the match to TRBD1 covers 7 bases. This CDR3 is built from 14 residues. V lost 4 bases to trimming and J lost 5 bases; unmatched junction nucleotides: 9. Germline loops: CDR1 SGDLS, CDR2 YYNGEE. The chain's CDR3 is CASSLRQGSNEQYF. For the CDR3, the DNA is TGTGCCAGCAGCCTCCGACAGGGTTCCAACGAGCAGTACTTC.

The count of this clone is one. This chain connects TRBV18 to TRBJ1-1, with D uncertain. Germline CDR1 is KGHSH and CDR2 is LQKENI. This CDR3 is 14 amino acids long. V lost 3 bases and J lost 2, with 10 bases in between. In DNA form, the CDR3 reads TGTGCCAGCTCACCTCTTACAGAAAACACTGAAGCTTTCTTT. It yields the protein CASSPLTENTEAFF. The whole variable domain, filled in from reference TRBV18 and TRBJ1-1, reads NAGVMQNPRHLVRRRGQEARLRCSPMKGHSHVYWYRQLPEEGLKFMVYLQKENIIDESGMPKERFSAEFPKEGPSILRIQQVVRGDSAAYFCASSPLTENTEAFFGQGTRLTVV.

V usage is TRBV4-1 and J usage is TRBJ2-3; D unresolved. Germline CDR1 and CDR2: MGHRA and YSYEKL. This CDR3 spans 16 amino acids. Between the trimmed V and J ends, which lost 0 bases and 0 bases, there was a span of 10 bases. The CDR3: CASSQDRFASTDTQYF. The CDR3 DNA follows: TGCGCCAGCAGCCAAGATCGGTTTGCTAGCACAGATACGCAGTATTTT.

This rearrangement joins TRBV19 to TRBJ1-4, with 10 bases matching TRBD1. V shed 10 bases and J 7 bases; nucleotides not matched to a gene: 9. CDR1 LNHDA and CDR2 SQIVND come from the germline V gene (reference sequence). The CDR3 totals 14 residues. CDR3 bases: TGTGCCACTATGGACAGGGGGGTCACTGAAAAACTGTTTTTT. Translating it yields CATMDRGVTEKLFF. The whole variable domain, remainder taken from reference TRBV19 and TRBJ1-4, is DGGITQSPKYLFRKEGQNVTLSCEQNLNHDAMYWYRQDPGQGLRLIYYSQIVNDFQKGDIAEGYSVSREKKESFPLTVTSAQKNPTAFYLCATMDRGVTEKLFFGSGTQLSVL.

The V call is TRBV6-2 or TRBV6-3, the J call TRBJ2-7; TRBD2 might be the D (5 bases). The V gene lost 6 bases and the J gene lost 6 bases, with 15 bases spanning the gap. This CDR3 spans 13 amino acids. From germline, CDR1 is MNHEY and CDR2 SVGEGT. CDR3 amino acids: CASSRGGRGEQYF. The CDR3 region has the DNA TGTGCCAGCAGCCGCGGCGGGCGAGGCGAGCAGTACTTC.

The chain joins TRBV19 to TRBJ1-1; 8 bases align to TRBD1. V was clipped by 3 bases and J by 4 bases; unmatched bases: 1. CDR3 length: 13 residues. Per germline, CDR1 LNHDA and CDR2 SQIVND (reference sequence). Here the CDR3 reads CASSMQGATEAFF. CDR3 nucleotide sequence: TGTGCCAGTAGTATGCAGGGGGCCACTGAAGCTTTCTTT.

CDR3 DNA sequence: TGTGCCAGCTCACCGAGGTCCTACGAGCAGTACTTC. Protein: CASSPRSYEQYF. The chain carries TRBV12-3 or TRBV12-4 and TRBJ2-7; D is uncertain. The CDR3 loop spans 12 amino acids. The germline V and J ends were trimmed by 8 bases and 1 base, with 9 bases remaining between them.

This clone was recorded only once. The V call is TRBV10-3, the J call TRBJ1-3; D gene uncertain. The CDR3 is 14 residues long. Trimming stripped 10 bases from V and 2 bases from J, with 15 bases between. CDR1 is ENHRY and CDR2 is SYGVKD in the germline V gene. CDR3 amino acids: CATTPPGTGNTIYF. CDR3 sequence (DNA): TGTGCCACAACCCCTCCGGGGACTGGAAACACCATATATTTT.

The chain combines TRBV6-5 with TRBJ1-1, with D perhaps TRBD1 (5 bases). The V gene's germline CDR1 is MNHEY and CDR2 SVGAGI. The CDR3 totals 15 residues. The V and J ends lost 0 bases and 1 base respectively, with 9 bases between them. CDR3 sequence reads: CASSYSRGGNTEAFF. The CDR3 nucleotides are TGTGCCAGCAGTTACTCAAGGGGCGGGAACACTGAAGCTTTCTTT.

This clone was found once. The chain combines TRBV19 with TRBJ1-2, with TRBD1 matching 8 bases. This CDR3 has 15 amino acids. Germline V gives CDR1 LNHDA, CDR2 SQIVND (reference sequence). Trimming removed 5 bases from V and 1 base from J; junction bases left unmatched: 6. This CDR3 reads CASSRSTGGNYGYTF. CDR3 sequence (DNA): TGTGCCAGTAGTCGATCAACAGGGGGTAACTATGGCTACACCTTC.

V usage is TRBV6-5 and J usage is TRBJ2-3; D is unresolved. Germline assignment: CDR1 MNHEY and CDR2 SVGAGI. The CDR3 runs to 14 residues. V lost 2 bases and J 8 bases, leaving 14 bases between the germline ends. In nucleotides, the CDR3 is TGTGCCAGCAGTTACGGGCCCCACCCCCCTACGCAGTATTTT. Protein: CASSYGPHPPTQYF.

In this sample, this clone turned up once. The chain couples TRBV13 to TRBJ2-5; TRBD2 matches at 10 bases. The CDR3 covers 18 residues. CDR1 is PRHDT, CDR2 FYEKMQ, per germline (reference sequence). V dropped 5 bases and J dropped 4; count of bases not matched to a gene: 16. Here the CDR3 reads CASSPKGLAGGRGETQYF. As DNA, the CDR3 is TGTGCCAGCAGCCCCAAAGGGTTAGCGGGGGGCCGGGGAGAGACCCAGTACTTC.

The chain employs TRBV7-9 and TRBJ2-3, with 9 positions matching TRBD1. V trimming: 4 bases; J trimming: 9 bases; junction bases outside the gene matches: 14. The germline gives CDR1 SEHNR, CDR2 FQNEAQ (reference sequence). The length of the CDR3 is 16 residues. The DNA for the CDR3 is TGTGCCAGCAGCTCCTACAGGGGGCTGCAGGCAAGGACGCAGTATTTT. Its translation: CASSSYRGLQARTQYF. Looking up the rest from reference TRBV7-9 and TRBJ2-3 gives the full variable domain: DTGVSQNPRHKITKRGQNVTFRCDPISEHNRLYWYRQTLGQGPEFLTYFQNEAQLEKSRLLSDRFSAERPKGSFSTLEIQRTEQGDSAMYLCASSSYRGLQARTQYFGPGTRLTVL.

The chain joins TRBV6-6 to TRBJ2-5, with 9 bases that match TRBD1. The CDR3 spans 14 residues. V dropped 2 bases and J dropped 5; count of bases not matched to a gene: 3. Germline values: CDR1 MNHNY, CDR2 SVGAGI (reference sequence). The CDR3 bases are TGTGCCAGCAGTTACACAGGGGGCCGGGAGACCCAGTACTTC. This sequence encodes CASSYTGGRETQYF.

The rearrangement links TRBV10-3 to TRBJ2-3; 7 positions match TRBD1. The V gene's germline CDR1 is ENHRY and CDR2 SYGVKD. The CDR3 loop spans 14 amino acids. The junction had 10 bases not matched to a gene; V was cut back by 8 bases and J by 5 bases. CDR3 amino acids: CAIQGTDEGDTQYF. CDR3 in DNA: TGTGCCATCCAGGGGACAGATGAAGGAGATACGCAGTATTTT.

The V gene is TRBV24-1, the J gene TRBJ2-5; 12 bases agree with TRBD2. With 3 bases clipped from V and 4 bases from J, the junction kept 8 bases outside the gene matches. CDR1 and CDR2 from the germline V gene are KGHDR and SFDVKD. The CDR3 runs 17 residues. The CDR3 coding sequence is TGTGCCACCAGTGATGGGCTAGCGGGAGGGCCGCGAGAGACCCAGTACTTC. It is translated as CATSDGLAGGPRETQYF.